This TCR beta chain comes out of a study of T cell responses to AZD1222 COVID-19 vaccine. Notes on the study in general: Close to half of spike-specific TCRs reportedly recognize unmutated variant regions. Repertoires were sampled only after the peak T cell response. Vaccination with two AZD1222 doses was followed by a rise in Spike-specific TCR breadth and depth.

On this clone itself: The antigen is not known. This specimen includes other DNA sequences encoding the same CDR3.

Germline V gene lookup returns CDR1 KGHSH and CDR2 LQKENI. Trimming cost V 3 bases and J 1 base, with 0 bases left between them. CDR3 size: 11 residues. Profiling relied on immunoSEQ multiplex PCR, and the TCRdb table lists in-frame clones only, not all of them. Found here are around 97,000 clones, around 90% of them singletons; the top ten hold 20% to 25%. V and J are TRBV18 and TRBJ2-5; no clear D gene. The source is an adult in good health. Sequenced material: peripheral blood, taken on day 0 of AZD1222 vaccination. The CDR3 reads CASSPQETQYF. The CDR3 nucleotides read TGTGCCAGCTCACCCCAAGAGACCCAGTACTTC. Complete variable domain (other parts from reference TRBV18 and TRBJ2-5): NAGVMQNPRHLVRRRGQEARLRCSPMKGHSHVYWYRQLPEEGLKFMVYLQKENIIDESGMPKERFSAEFPKEGPSILRIQQVVRGDSAAYFCASSPQETQYFGPGTRLLVL.